The present T cell receptor beta chain was sequenced within a study of T cell responses to AZD1222 COVID-19 vaccine. Broader study findings: Recipients of two AZD1222 doses showed rising Spike-specific TCR breadth and depth. Donors skewed white British and female; clonal diversity was possibly underestimated.

This clone was detected only once. Its antigen is unidentified. The CDR3 runs 17 residues. Germline CDR1 ENHRY, CDR2 SYGVKD. Unmatched junction bases numbered 10, after V lost 4 bases and J lost 3 bases. The method was immunoSEQ multiplex PCR; TCRdb's version includes in-frame clones alone and lacks a portion of them. The profile covers around 150,000 clones, with around 94% appearing a single time and under 6% taken by the ten largest. The source of this sequence is an adult who received the AZD1222 COVID-19 vaccine. The genes are TRBV10-3 and TRBJ1-1; 11 nucleotides align to TRBD1. The sample in question was peripheral blood, obtained 28 days after the second AZD1222 dose. The CDR3 loop reads CAISGGGTGGEDTEAFF. CDR3 in DNA: TGTGCCATCAGTGGCGGGGGGACAGGGGGGGAGGACACTGAAGCTTTCTTT.